The rows below give T cell receptor beta chains drawn from one sample of a study of blood T cell repertoires in COVID-19. Measured with immunoSEQ multiplex PCR; TCRdb has only the in-frame clones, and not every one. This table has 140,000 to 150,000 clones, around 80% appearing once. Sequencing was done on a sample of peripheral blood. Receptor source: a human donor in a cohort sampled during active COVID-19. Both conserved end residues are part of each CDR3. D genes are given only for firm matches. Size tells how often a clone was seen (once, few, many) or the class of an expanded clone, and some rows leave it out.

>TRBD2|.|TRBJ2-1|TRBV5-1
CASSLSRGDWDEQFF
TGCGCCAGCAGCTTGTCGCGGGGGGATTGGGATGAGCAGTTCTTC
>.|.|TRBJ1-1|TRBV3-1/TRBV3-2
CASSRGKGDTEAFF
TGTGCCAGCAGCCGAGGCAAGGGGGACACTGAAGCTTTCTTT
>TRBD1|.|TRBJ2-6|TRBV19
CASSIPNRGRGVGANVLTF
TGTGCCAGTAGTATCCCCAACAGGGGGCGCGGGGTTGGGGCCAACGTCCTGACTTTC
>.|.|TRBJ2-1|TRBV2
CASNRGHYNEQFF
TGTGCCAGCAACCGGGGACACTACAATGAGCAGTTCTTC
>TRBD2|.|TRBJ2-3|TRBV4-1
CASSQGPGLAGSIDFTDTQYF
TGCGCCAGCAGCCAAGGCCCCGGGCTAGCGGGGTCGATTGACTTCACAGATACGCAGTATTTT
>.|.|TRBJ1-1|TRBV3-1/TRBV3-2
CASRRGKPRTEAFF
TGTGCCAGCAGACGGGGTAAGCCAAGGACTGAAGCTTTCTTT
>.|.|TRBJ2-7|TRBV11-1
CASSLGVLGLTYEQYF
TGTGCCAGCAGCTTGGGTGTACTGGGGCTTACCTACGAGCAGTACTTC
>.|.|TRBJ2-5|TRBV27
CASSLSGRGSETQYF
TGTGCCAGCAGTTTATCGGGGCGTGGGTCCGAGACCCAGTACTTC
>.|.|TRBJ2-1|TRBV29-1
CSVRDINEQFF
TGCAGCGTCCGGGACATCAATGAGCAGTTCTTC
>.|.|TRBJ2-7|TRBV3-1/TRBV3-2
CASRGAYEQYF
TGTGCCAGCAGGGGGGCTTACGAGCAGTACTTC
>.|.|TRBJ1-6|TRBV6-6
CASSYSVTGFNSPLHF
TGTGCCAGCAGTTACTCGGTGACAGGATTTAATTCACCCCTCCACTTT
>TRBD2|few|TRBJ2-1|TRBV6-6
CASSSLAGSGNEQFF
TGTGCCAGCAGTTCTTTAGCGGGGTCTGGGAATGAGCAGTTCTTC
>.|.|TRBJ1-5|TRBV6-6
CASSRDTGYQPQHF
TGTGCCAGCAGTAGGGACACAGGATATCAGCCCCAGCATTTT
>.|.|TRBJ2-5|TRBV7-2
CASSTGVQETQYF
TGTGCCAGCAGCACCGGGGTCCAAGAGACCCAGTACTTC
>TRBD1|.|TRBJ2-7|TRBV4-1
CASSNADRGNEQYF
TGCGCCAGCAGCAACGCGGACAGGGGAAACGAGCAGTACTTC
>.|.|TRBJ2-1|TRBV7-7
CASSLVGGNEQFF
TGTGCTAGCAGCTTAGTGGGGGGCAATGAGCAGTTCTTC
>.|.|TRBJ1-2|TRBV28
CASSNREGGYTF
TGTGCCAGCAGCAACAGGGAGGGTGGCTACACCTTC
>.|.|TRBJ2-3|TRBV5-1
CASSLYNTDTQYF
TGCGCCAGCAGCTTGTATAACACAGATACGCAGTATTTT
>TRBD1|.|TRBJ1-2|TRBV30
CAWSVQGAYGYTF
TGTGCCTGGAGTGTACAGGGGGCCTATGGCTACACCTTC
>TRBD1|few|TRBJ1-1|TRBV30
CAWRLPRTGRTEAFF
TGTGCCTGGAGACTACCTAGGACAGGGCGAACTGAAGCTTTCTTT
>TRBD1|.|TRBJ1-1|TRBV10-3
CAIKGTGSTEAFF
TGTGCCATCAAGGGGACAGGGAGTACTGAAGCTTTCTTT
>TRBD1|.|TRBJ2-2|TRBV24-1
CATSESGTGRPGELFF
TGTGCCACCAGTGAGTCCGGGACAGGACGACCCGGGGAGCTGTTTTTT
>.|.|TRBJ1-6|TRBV7-2
CASSFSRGKVPLHF
TGTGCCAGCAGCTTTTCCCGGGGGAAAGTACCCCTCCACTTT
>TRBD2|.|TRBJ2-7|TRBV5-4
CASSQGLAKLYEQYF
TGTGCCAGCAGCCAGGGACTAGCCAAACTCTACGAGCAGTACTTC
>.|.|TRBJ2-2|TRBV3-1/TRBV3-2
CASSRLGRNTGELFF
TGTGCCAGCAGCCGACTGGGGCGGAACACCGGGGAGCTGTTTTTT
>TRBD1|many|TRBJ1-5|TRBV27
CASSDSGQHSNQPQHF
TGTGCCAGCAGTGACTCGGGACAGCATAGCAATCAGCCCCAGCATTTT
>.|.|TRBJ1-4|TRBV28
CASSLEQGVEKLFF
TGTGCCAGCAGTTTAGAACAGGGCGTTGAAAAACTGTTTTTT
>.|many|TRBJ2-7|TRBV7-2
CASSPDPRGYEQYF
TGTGCCAGCAGCCCTGATCCTCGGGGGTACGAGCAGTACTTC
>TRBD2|.|TRBJ2-3|TRBV27
CASSPLGGVITDTQYF
TGTGCCAGCAGTCCTCTGGGGGGGGTCATCACAGATACGCAGTATTTT
>TRBD1|.|TRBJ1-1|TRBV7-2
CASSQGDRQNTEAFF
TGTGCCAGCAGCCAGGGGGACAGGCAGAACACTGAAGCTTTCTTT
>TRBD1|.|TRBJ1-1|TRBV18
CASSPLNTGANTEAFF
TGTGCCAGCTCGCCTCTAAATACAGGGGCGAACACTGAAGCTTTCTTT
>.|.|TRBJ1-2|TRBV6-6
CASRGGGGGYTF
TGTGCCAGCCGCGGGGGGGGAGGGGGCTACACCTTC
>.|.|TRBJ2-5|TRBV2
CASSLRETQYF
TGTGCCAGCAGTCTGAGAGAGACCCAGTACTTC
>.|.|TRBJ2-3|TRBV30
CAWSYGTPSTDTQYF
TGTGCCTGGAGTTACGGGACTCCTAGCACAGATACGCAGTATTTT
>TRBD1|.|TRBJ1-1|TRBV29-1
CSVFMGQAFMNTEAFF
TGCAGCGTTTTTATGGGACAGGCTTTCATGAACACTGAAGCTTTCTTT
>.|.|TRBJ1-5|TRBV12-5
CASGNTHGGSNQPQHF
TGTGCTAGTGGCAATACGCACGGGGGAAGCAATCAGCCCCAGCATTTT
>.|.|TRBJ1-5|TRBV6-6
CASSYWGDQPQHF
TGTGCCAGCAGTTACTGGGGGGACCAGCCCCAGCATTTT
>.|.|TRBJ1-1|TRBV4-1
CASSQRGRDTEAFF
TGCGCCAGCAGCCAGCGGGGGCGGGACACTGAAGCTTTCTTT
>TRBD1|.|TRBJ2-1|TRBV5-1
CASSVGQGGNEQFF
TGCGCCAGCAGCGTTGGACAGGGAGGCAATGAGCAGTTCTTC
>TRBD1|.|TRBJ1-6|TRBV5-1
CASSHGTENSPLHF
TGCGCCAGCAGCCACGGGACAGAGAATTCACCCCTCCACTTT
>.|.|TRBJ1-2|TRBV28
CAIHGLNPGQTPRAGYTF
TGTGCCATCCATGGATTGAATCCGGGACAAACCCCCCGGGCGGGCTACACCTTC
>.|.|TRBJ2-5|TRBV7-6
CASSLVGGPETQYF
TGTGCCAGCAGCTTAGTGGGGGGGCCGGAGACCCAGTACTTC
>TRBD1|.|TRBJ1-3|TRBV5-6
CASSLARGRGVKNTIYF
TGTGCCAGCAGCTTGGCCAGGGGCAGGGGGGTGAAGAACACCATATATTTT
>.|many|TRBJ2-3|TRBV18
CASSRTLGQRILSTDTQYF
TGTGCCAGCTCACGGACCCTCGGACAGCGGATACTCAGCACAGATACGCAGTATTTT
>TRBD1|few|TRBJ1-2|TRBV28
CASRVSGTGLSYTF
TGTGCCAGCAGGGTCTCTGGGACAGGGTTGAGCTACACCTTC
>.|.|TRBJ1-3|TRBV5-1
CASSLAGSGNTIYF
TGCGCCAGCAGCTTGGCAGGATCTGGAAACACCATATATTTT
>.|.|TRBJ2-7|TRBV21-1
CASSSRDRPREQYF
TGTGCCAGCAGCAGTAGGGACAGGCCCCGGGAGCAGTACTTC
>TRBD1|.|TRBJ1-2|TRBV2
CASREQGPGYGYTF
TGTGCCAGCAGGGAACAGGGGCCGGGCTATGGCTACACCTTC
>.|.|TRBJ2-1|TRBV7-8
CASSPMEVYNEQFF
TGTGCCAGCAGTCCCATGGAGGTGTACAATGAGCAGTTCTTC
>TRBD1|.|TRBJ1-2|TRBV6-6
CASKQGVSANYGYTF
TGTGCCAGCAAACAGGGGGTTAGCGCTAACTATGGCTACACCTTC
>.|few|TRBJ2-1|TRBV18
CASSPRSGTINRDEQFF
TGTGCCAGCTCACCGCGTAGCGGAACTATTAATCGCGATGAGCAGTTCTTC
>.|.|TRBJ2-5|TRBV9
CASSVGGVGTHAYF
TGTGCCAGCAGCGTAGGAGGGGTCGGGACTCACGCCTACTTC
>TRBD2|.|TRBJ2-5|TRBV3-1/TRBV3-2
CASSPGTSEVGTQYF
TGTGCCAGCAGCCCCGGGACTAGCGAAGTGGGGACCCAGTACTTC
>TRBD2|.|TRBJ2-5|TRBV7-2
CASSRTSGYQETQYF
TGTGCCAGCAGCCGGACTAGCGGGTACCAAGAGACCCAGTACTTC
>TRBD1|.|TRBJ1-5|TRBV6-2/TRBV6-3
CASSWTGRNQPQHF
TGTGCCAGCAGTTGGACAGGGAGGAATCAGCCCCAGCATTTT
>TRBD1|.|TRBJ2-2|TRBV3-1/TRBV3-2
CASSQMGTGPAGELFF
TGTGCCAGCAGCCAAATGGGGACAGGGCCCGCCGGGGAGCTGTTTTTT
>TRBD1|.|TRBJ1-5|TRBV19
CASSIGAAGGNQPQHF
TGTGCCAGTAGTATTGGTGCGGCAGGGGGAAATCAGCCCCAGCATTTT
>.|.|TRBJ1-6|TRBV14
CASRQGPGAPLHF
TGTGCCAGCCGGCAGGGCCCTGGCGCACCCCTCCACTTT
>TRBD2|.|TRBJ2-2|TRBV6-2/TRBV6-3
CASSYDRSGGLNTGELFF
TGTGCCAGCAGTTACGACCGTAGCGGGGGACTGAACACCGGGGAGCTGTTTTTT